The clone carrying this TCR beta chain was seen only once. Its antigen is undetermined. Deep-level settings were used for running the assay. The genomic DNA of each subset was split evenly across several immunoSEQ plates. The table came from immunoSEQ multiplex PCR; TCRdb's copy has only in-frame clones and leaves some out. The repertoire holds 2.3 million or so clones, with 93% as singletons. This specimen belongs to a study of shared clonotypes between healthy human individuals. Study background: Donors had three CD4 naive, three CD4 memory, two CD8 naive and one CD8 memory plate apiece.

Germline CDR1 MRHNA, CDR2 SNTAGT. This CDR3 comprises 17 residues. V gave up 5 bases and J gave up 5 bases; unmatched junction bases: 12. Whole-study findings and limits: Among donors, sharing of clonotypes was expected to be affected by sequencing depth.

The gene calls are TRBV6-4 and TRBJ2-2; TRBD1 matches 9 bases. The sample was naive CD4+ T cells from PBMCs. Subset reported: CD45RA+ positively selected. This receptor was taken from a man aged 18-30 years in good health. Some clones in this sample may be carry-over from other donors' samples. The CDR3 DNA reads as TGTGCCAGCAGTCGATCTCCGGGACAGGGAAATACCGGGGAGCTGTTTTTT. It yields the protein CASSRSPGQGNTGELFF.